These 30 T cell receptor beta chains came from one sample sequenced in a study of blood T cell repertoires in COVID-19. Assay: immunoSEQ multiplex PCR; the TCRdb copy retains only in-frame clones and omits some. The sample has around 480,000 clones; roughly 87% are singletons. Sequencing used PBMCs or T cells enriched from blood (not recorded which). Receptors were obtained from a woman under 30 who had recovered from COVID-19.

This chain connects TRBV6-4 to TRBJ2-1; 8 positions match TRBD2. Trimming removed 1 base from V and 0 bases from J; junction bases left unmatched: 11. CDR1 and CDR2 (germline): MRHNA, SNTAGT. The CDR3 loop spans 19 amino acids. CDR3 DNA sequence: TGTGCCAGCAGTGACTATGGCGGCGGGGGGCTAGGCTCCTACAATGAGCAGTTCTTC. It specifies CASSDYGGGGLGSYNEQFF.

A few counts support this clone. V is TRBV6-1 and J is TRBJ1-1; D unresolved. V dropped 2 bases and J dropped 0 bases, with 10 bases sitting between them. There are 15 residues in the CDR3. Germline lookup yields CDR1 MNHNS and CDR2 SASEGT. Here the CDR3 DNA reads TGTGCCAGCAGTGAAAATCGACTGATGAACACTGAAGCTTTCTTT. Protein product: CASSENRLMNTEAFF.

J is TRBJ2-7 and V is TRBV5-5; D may be TRBD1 (5 bases). Germline V lookup: CDR1 SGHKS, CDR2 YYEKEE (reference sequence). The CDR3 is made up of 11 amino acids. Trimming left V 3 bases short and J 4 bases short, with 5 bases between. The CDR3 loop reads CASSSGYEQYF. CDR3 nucleotide sequence: TGTGCCAGCAGCTCAGGGTACGAGCAGTACTTC.

The rearrangement joins TRBV19 to TRBJ1-1; D might be TRBD1 (6 bases). Trimming took off 6 bases at V and 1 base at J, with 9 bases between the two ends. Per germline, CDR1 LNHDA and CDR2 SQIVND (reference sequence). This CDR3 spans 13 amino acids. The CDR3 DNA follows: TGTGCCAGTAGCAAGACAGGGAACACTGAAGCTTTCTTT. It translates to CASSKTGNTEAFF.

The V gene is TRBV5-1, the J gene TRBJ2-6; D is possibly TRBD1 (5 bases). There are 18 residues in the CDR3. V was cut by 4 bases and J by 1 base, with 18 bases left in between. Germline V lookup: CDR1 SGHRS, CDR2 YFSETQ. CDR3 DNA sequence: TGCGCCAGCAGCCCAGGGCAGCTTGGAACATCTGGGGCCAACGTCCTGACTTTC. It is translated as CASSPGQLGTSGANVLTF.

The chain recombines TRBV30 with TRBJ2-2; possibly TRBD1 for D (5 bases). Germline values: CDR1 GTSNPN, CDR2 SVGIG (reference sequence). V was clipped by 4 bases and J by 4 bases, with 10 bases between them. The CDR3 is 13 amino acids. The CDR3 loop is CAWKAGITGELFF. The CDR3 nucleotides read TGTGCCTGGAAGGCAGGGATCACCGGGGAGCTGTTTTTT.

The chain couples TRBV11-2 to TRBJ1-1; possible D gene TRBD1, 5 bases. V was cut by 5 bases and J by 9 bases, with 13 bases left in between. Germline values: CDR1 SGHAT, CDR2 FQNNGV. The CDR3 has 12 amino acids. The CDR3, as DNA: TGTGCCAGCAGCCCCGGGGGGACTAAAGCTTTCTTT. Residues: CASSPGGTKAFF.

In regard to this clone: Other DNA sequences in the same sample also yield this CDR3. The chain joins TRBV11-2 to TRBJ2-3; D not certain. Germline V gene lookup returns CDR1 SGHAT and CDR2 FQNNGV. This CDR3 is built from 14 residues. With 2 bases removed from V and 0 bases from J, the gap between germline ends came to 6 bases. As DNA, the CDR3 is TGTGCCAGCAGCTTAAGCCTTAGCACAGATACGCAGTATTTT. Protein product: CASSLSLSTDTQYF.

The V call is TRBV28, the J call TRBJ2-1, with D possibly being TRBD1 (5 bases). The V gene lost 5 bases and the J gene lost 8 bases, with 22 bases spanning the gap. Germline assignment: CDR1 MDHEN and CDR2 SYDVKM. The CDR3 runs 16 residues. The CDR3 nucleotides are TGTGCCAGCAGTGTATTGGGGTCCCAGGGTATCGATGAGCAGTTCTTC. Translation: CASSVLGSQGIDEQFF.

CDR3 in amino acids: CASSTNTDTQYF. The CDR3 coding sequence is TGTGCCAGTAGTACCAATACAGATACGCAGTATTTT. The chain recombines TRBV19 with TRBJ2-3; D is undetermined. The CDR3 sequence is 12 residues long. Looked up from germline, CDR1 is LNHDA and CDR2 is SQIVND (reference sequence). V lost 4 bases and J 3 bases, leaving 5 bases between the germline ends.

The V and J genes are TRBV25-1 and TRBJ2-3, with D possibly matching TRBD2 (6 bases). The CDR3 runs to 13 residues. Deletions cut 8 bases from V and 3 bases from J, with 12 bases between. CDR1 and CDR2 from the germline V gene are MGHDK and SYGVNS. The CDR3 spells CASGGSGTDTQYF. The CDR3 coding sequence is TGTGCCAGCGGGGGGAGTGGTACAGATACGCAGTATTTT.

V and J are TRBV4-1 and TRBJ2-7; D unresolved. The V gene's germline CDR1 is MGHRA and CDR2 YSYEKL. The CDR3 has 13 residues. V lost 1 base to trimming and J lost 5 bases, with 9 bases between them. In DNA form, the CDR3 reads TGCGCCAGCAGCCAAGTGGGCAGCAACGAGCAGTACTTC. It yields the protein CASSQVGSNEQYF.

This clone came up once. This rearrangement joins TRBV11-3 to TRBJ1-2, with D tentatively TRBD1 (5 bases). V was cut by 5 bases and J by 5 bases, with 18 bases left in between. The CDR3 is made up of 15 amino acids. Germline lookup yields CDR1 SGHNT and CDR2 YENEEA. This chain's CDR3 is CASSLGRGIRYGYTF. The CDR3 DNA reads as TGTGCCAGCAGCCTAGGGAGGGGTATTCGGTATGGCTACACCTTC.

The J gene is TRBJ1-4, the V gene TRBV7-2; D call uncertain. Trimming shortened V by 5 bases and J by 8 bases, and 12 bases separated the two germline ends. The CDR3 length is 13 residues. Looked up from germline, CDR1 is SGHTA and CDR2 is FQGNSA. Here the CDR3 DNA reads TGTGCCAGCAGCCGGCGGATACGAGAAAAACTGTTTTTT. Protein sequence: CASSRRIREKLFF. The complete variable domain, with remaining parts taken from reference TRBV7-2 and TRBJ1-4, reads GAGVSQSPSNKVTEKGKDVELRCDPISGHTALYWYRQSLGQGLEFLIYFQGNSAPDKSGLPSDRFSAERTGGSVSTLTIQRTQQEDSAVYLCASSRRIREKLFFGSGTQLSVL.

This clone was detected a few times. J is TRBJ2-2 and V is TRBV3-1 (or the pseudogene TRBV3-2); TRBD2 aligns across 7 bases. CDR1 is LGHDT, CDR2 YNNKEL, per germline (reference sequence). The V and J ends lost 4 bases and 5 bases, in that order; junction bases with no gene match: 7. The CDR3 has 15 amino acids. DNA for the CDR3: TGTGCCAGCAGCCGCGGGGGAGGACTAACCGGGGAGCTGTTTTTT. Encoded protein: CASSRGGGLTGELFF.

The chain recombines TRBV25-1 with TRBJ2-3, with D maybe TRBD2 (6 bases). This CDR3 comprises 13 residues. Germline values: CDR1 MGHDK, CDR2 SYGVNS. V was trimmed by 6 bases and J by 9 bases, leaving 16 bases between them. The CDR3 spells CASRPNGAGTQYF. In nucleotides, the CDR3 is TGTGCCAGCAGACCTAACGGGGCGGGGACGCAGTATTTT.

This CDR3 reads CASTGVTEAFF. CDR3 in DNA: TGTGCCAGCACGGGGGTTACTGAAGCTTTCTTT. This rearrangement joins TRBV6-5 to TRBJ1-1, with D possibly matching TRBD1 (5 bases). Between the trimmed V and J ends, which lost 7 bases and 5 bases, there was a span of 8 bases. CDR1 MNHEY and CDR2 SVGAGI come from the germline V gene. The CDR3 extends over 11 amino acids.

The chain has TRBV10-3 and TRBJ2-5, with D perhaps TRBD2 (6 bases). CDR3 size: 12 residues. CDR1 and CDR2 from the germline V gene are ENHRY and SYGVKD. Trimming took off 8 bases at V and 1 base at J, with 8 bases between the two ends. For the CDR3, the DNA is TGTGCCATCGGGACTCTCCAAGAGACCCAGTACTTC. Encoded protein: CAIGTLQETQYF.

The V and J genes are TRBV2 and TRBJ1-2; D is uncertain. This CDR3 region has 12 residues. Germline assignment: CDR1 SNHLY and CDR2 FYNNEI. Trimming pared 6 bases from V and 2 bases from J, leaving 7 bases between. CDR3 sequence (DNA): TGTGCCAGCAGGGCGGGGAACTATGGCTACACCTTC. This translates into CASRAGNYGYTF.

J is TRBJ1-2 and V is TRBV6-1; perhaps TRBD1 as D (5 bases). The V end lost 1 base, the J end lost 5 bases, and 11 bases lay between the germline ends. The CDR3 is 14 residues long. CDR1 and CDR2 from the germline V gene are MNHNS and SASEGT. The CDR3 nucleotides are TGTGCCAGCAGTGAAGGGGGGGACGGTTATGGCTACACCTTC. Its protein product is CASSEGGDGYGYTF.

The chain is built from TRBV19 and TRBJ1-5; 9 nucleotides line up with TRBD1. The CDR3 consists of 16 residues. Trimming at V came to 3 bases and at J to 4 bases, leaving 7 bases not matched to a gene. CDR1 and CDR2 from the germline V gene are LNHDA and SQIVND (reference sequence). In nucleotides, the CDR3 is TGTGCCAGTAGTATTGTAACAGGACAGGGGAATCAGCCCCAGCATTTT. Translation: CASSIVTGQGNQPQHF.

J is TRBJ1-1 and V is TRBV23-1; tentative D call: TRBD1 (6 bases). TRBV23-1 is an open reading frame whose function is uncertain. This CDR3 contains 18 residues. Trimming pared 0 bases from V and 4 bases from J, leaving 21 bases between. Written as DNA, the CDR3 is TGCGCCAGCAGTCAATCAGCCACTACAGGGACGGTCGTCACTGAAGCTTTCTTT. Protein product: CASSQSATTGTVVTEAFF.

In regard to this clone: The sample carries other DNA sequences with the same CDR3. V and J are TRBV19 and TRBJ1-1; D unclear. The CDR3 totals 14 residues. V lost 4 bases to trimming and J lost 0 bases, with 9 bases between them. CDR1 LNHDA and CDR2 SQIVND come from the germline V gene (reference sequence). This CDR3 reads CASSTRGMNTEAFF. In nucleotides, the CDR3 is TGTGCCAGTAGTACCCGCGGCATGAACACTGAAGCTTTCTTT.

V is TRBV7-6 and J is TRBJ1-1, with 7 nucleotides matching TRBD1. Germline assignment: CDR1 SGHVS and CDR2 FNYEAQ. The V and J ends lost 1 base and 4 bases, in that order; junction bases with no gene match: 9. The CDR3 is 16 residues long. The CDR3 region is CASSLGQGGTGTEAFF. The DNA for the CDR3 is TGTGCCAGCAGCTTAGGTCAGGGGGGTACGGGCACTGAAGCTTTCTTT.

The chain is built from TRBV5-1 and TRBJ2-3; the D gene is possibly TRBD2 (5 bases). The germline V gene encodes CDR1 SGHRS and CDR2 YFSETQ. The ends were cut back, 4 bases at V and 8 bases at J, with 11 bases in the middle. The CDR3 runs 12 residues. The CDR3 region has the DNA TGCGCCAGCAGCGATGAGGGCGCTACGCAGTATTTT. Translating gives CASSDEGATQYF.

The V gene is TRBV6-5, the J gene TRBJ1-5, with 9 positions matching TRBD1. The CDR3 is made up of 14 amino acids. The V gene's germline CDR1 is MNHEY and CDR2 SVGAGI. Trimming cost V 6 bases and J 15 bases; bases outside gene matches: 15. The DNA of the CDR3 is TGTGCCAGCAGACAGGGGGCGGGGTCCCTAAGAGTGCATTTT. This sequence encodes CASRQGAGSLRVHF.

J is TRBJ1-1 and V is TRBV7-3, with TRBD1 identical over 11 bases. V lost 0 bases and J lost 4; bases outside the gene matches: 1. This CDR3 contains 15 residues. Germline CDR1 reads SGHTA; CDR2 reads FQGTGA. In DNA form, the CDR3 reads TGTGCCAGCAGCTTAACCGGGACAGGGGGCACTGAAGCTTTCTTT. Translation gives CASSLTGTGGTEAFF.

The chain recombines TRBV5-1 with TRBJ1-3, with D uncertain. V lost 0 bases and J 1 base, leaving 8 bases between the germline ends. The germline V gene has CDR1 SGHRS and CDR2 YFSETQ. There are 15 residues in the CDR3. The CDR3: CASSLGAFSGNTIYF. The CDR3 nucleotides are TGCGCCAGCAGCTTGGGAGCGTTTTCTGGAAACACCATATATTTT.

V is TRBV5-6 and J is TRBJ1-2; TRBD1 is a possible D gene (5 bases). Germline V gene data show CDR1 as SGHDT and CDR2 as YYEEEE. The CDR3 has 13 residues. V lost 5 bases and J 8 bases, leaving 16 bases between the germline ends. Written as DNA, the CDR3 is TGTGCCAGCAGGACCCTAGCGGGGGTCGGCTACACCTTC. Residues: CASRTLAGVGYTF.

The chain carries TRBV6-5 and TRBJ1-2; the match to TRBD1 covers 9 bases. The CDR3 contains 14 residues. Germline V lookup: CDR1 MNHEY, CDR2 SVGAGI. With 5 bases clipped from V and 2 bases from J, the junction kept 3 bases outside the gene matches. CDR3 sequence reads: CASSPGTGNYGYTF. The DNA of the CDR3 is TGTGCCAGCAGTCCCGGGACAGGGAACTATGGCTACACCTTC.